This T cell receptor (beta chain) emerged from a study of blood T cell repertoires in COVID-19 (dated by TCRdb to 2018 to 2021). Broadly, across the study: Collaborator samples came from the United States, Italy and Spain and covered acute and convalescent phases of COVID-19. The repertoires were released in a freely available public database intended as a resource for research on the immune response to SARS-CoV-2. The samples were drawn from the first 160 participants of the ongoing ImmuneRACE study and from more than 1,000 subjects provided by 6 global collaborators. Nearly every sample came with metadata listing a de-identified subject ID, COVID-19 status, age in years and sex. The material from the prospective study consisted of cDNA or gDNA derived from T cells, B-cell-depleted T cells, or PBMCs. Subjects who had been exposed to COVID-19, were actively infected with it, or had recovered from it provided the deeply sampled blood TCRbeta repertoires that made up the dataset. Where available, HLA class I and class II types were obtained from metadata supplied by the sample provider rather than from assay-based typing. What the work shows at the level of the full study, not this receptor alone: How much clinical and demographic metadata was included differed by source and by participant, and the metadata was provided uncurated.

TCRbeta CDR3 regions were amplified from genomic DNA by means of the immunoSEQ Assay, a bias-controlled multiplex PCR. The authors processed their data as follows. The number of nucleated cells in each sample was estimated from the amplification of reference gene primers within the assay. Sequence reads were collapsed and filtered to measure the absolute abundance of every unique TCRbeta CDR3 rearrangement. For each sample, productive Simpson clonality was calculated by taking the square root of Simpson's diversity index across productive rearrangements. This is the immuneACCESS table as TCRdb keeps it, with only in-frame sequences that have V and J called. A part of the clones is gone; compared with another copy, unresolved V genes explain less than half, and the rest is unexplained. The DNA gave D and trimming, while V, J and clone size come from that table. The sample has tens of thousands of clones on record, approximately 90% of them singletons. The top ten clones comprise around 5% of the sample.

A note on this clone: Its antigen is currently not known. Base qualities are not provided; no much larger clone lies one nucleotide away.

Whole blood was collected in K2EDTA tubes by collaborating institutions according to the institutions' own protocols. For TCRbeta analysis, collaborators shipped samples as frozen whole blood, isolated PBMCs, or DNA extracted from either of those sample types. This TCR derives from a human donor in a cohort sampled during active COVID-19. The material sequenced was peripheral blood.

The encoded CDR3 is CASSTLTGGNTEAFF. The bases are TGTGCCAGCAGCACCCTGACAGGGGGTAACACTGAAGCTTTCTTT. Here the chain combines TRBV4-2 and TRBJ1-1, with 9 central nucleotides matching TRBD1. Via the germline V gene, CDR1 is LGHNA and CDR2 YNFKEQ. For this chain, trimming is 5 bases at the V end and 2 bases at the J end, and the number of junction bases without a gene match is 6. The CDR3 runs 15 residues from the cysteine to the phenylalanine. Left in the record is the CDR3 DNA by itself, 45 bases read in frame from the first base.